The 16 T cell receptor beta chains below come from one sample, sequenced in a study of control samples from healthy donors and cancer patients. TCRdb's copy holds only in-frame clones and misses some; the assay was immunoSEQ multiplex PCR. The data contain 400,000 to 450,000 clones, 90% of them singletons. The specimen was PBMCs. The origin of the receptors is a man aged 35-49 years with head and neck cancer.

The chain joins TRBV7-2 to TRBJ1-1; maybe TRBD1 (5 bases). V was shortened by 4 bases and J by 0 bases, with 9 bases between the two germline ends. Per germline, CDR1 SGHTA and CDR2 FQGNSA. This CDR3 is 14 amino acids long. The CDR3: CASSSGPMNTEAFF. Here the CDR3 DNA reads TGTGCCAGCAGCTCGGGACCCATGAACACTGAAGCTTTCTTT.

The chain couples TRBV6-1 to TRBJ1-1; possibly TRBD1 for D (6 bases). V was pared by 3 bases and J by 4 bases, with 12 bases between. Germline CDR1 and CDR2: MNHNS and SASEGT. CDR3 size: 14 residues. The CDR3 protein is CASSEGGLATEAFF. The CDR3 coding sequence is TGTGCCAGCAGTGAGGGGGGGCTGGCCACTGAAGCTTTCTTT.

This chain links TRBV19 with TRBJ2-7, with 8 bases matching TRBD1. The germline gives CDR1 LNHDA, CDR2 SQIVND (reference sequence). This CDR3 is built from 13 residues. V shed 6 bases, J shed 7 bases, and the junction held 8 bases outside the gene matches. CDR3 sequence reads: CASSTGGVREQYF. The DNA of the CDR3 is TGTGCCAGTAGCACAGGGGGAGTAAGGGAGCAGTACTTC.

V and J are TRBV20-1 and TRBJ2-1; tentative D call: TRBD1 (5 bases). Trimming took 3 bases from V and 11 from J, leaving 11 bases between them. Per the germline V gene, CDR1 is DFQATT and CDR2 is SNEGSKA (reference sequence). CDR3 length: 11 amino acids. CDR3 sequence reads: CSASFRAQQFF. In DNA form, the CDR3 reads TGCAGTGCTAGTTTCAGGGCACAGCAGTTCTTC.

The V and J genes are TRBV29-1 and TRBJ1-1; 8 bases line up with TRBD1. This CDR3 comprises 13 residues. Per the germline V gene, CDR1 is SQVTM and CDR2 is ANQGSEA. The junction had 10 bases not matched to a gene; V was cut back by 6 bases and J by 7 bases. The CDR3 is CSVRDRTTDEAFF. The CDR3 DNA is TGCAGCGTGAGGGACAGGACCACTGATGAAGCTTTCTTT.

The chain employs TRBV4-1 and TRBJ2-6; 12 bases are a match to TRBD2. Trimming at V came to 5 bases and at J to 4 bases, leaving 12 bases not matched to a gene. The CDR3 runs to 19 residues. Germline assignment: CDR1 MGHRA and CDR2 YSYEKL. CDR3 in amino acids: CASSFPSGRAYEGANVLTF. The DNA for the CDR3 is TGCGCCAGCAGCTTCCCTAGCGGGAGGGCCTATGAAGGGGCCAACGTCCTGACTTTC.

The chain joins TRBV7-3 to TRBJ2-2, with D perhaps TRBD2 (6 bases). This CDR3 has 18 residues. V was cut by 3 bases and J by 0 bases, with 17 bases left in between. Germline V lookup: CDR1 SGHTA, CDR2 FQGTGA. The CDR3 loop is CASSLAPLSGANTGELFF. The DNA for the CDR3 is TGTGCCAGCAGCTTGGCCCCCCTTAGCGGCGCGAACACCGGGGAGCTGTTTTTT.

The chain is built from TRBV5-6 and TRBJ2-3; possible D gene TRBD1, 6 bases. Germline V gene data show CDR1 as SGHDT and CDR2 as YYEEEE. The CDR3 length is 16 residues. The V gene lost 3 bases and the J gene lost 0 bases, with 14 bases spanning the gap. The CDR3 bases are TGTGCCAGCAGCTGGGCTGGGACATTGAGCACAGATACGCAGTATTTT. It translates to CASSWAGTLSTDTQYF.

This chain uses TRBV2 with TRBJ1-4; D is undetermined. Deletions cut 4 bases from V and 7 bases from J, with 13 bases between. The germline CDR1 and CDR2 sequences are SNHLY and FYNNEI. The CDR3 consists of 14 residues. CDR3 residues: CASSVEGLSEKLFF. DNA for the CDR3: TGTGCCAGCAGTGTTGAGGGCTTAAGTGAAAAACTGTTTTTT.

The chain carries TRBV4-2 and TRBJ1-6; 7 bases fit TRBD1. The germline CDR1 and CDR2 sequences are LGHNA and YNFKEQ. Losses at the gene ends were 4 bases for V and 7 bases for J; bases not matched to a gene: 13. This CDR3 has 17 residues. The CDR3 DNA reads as TGTGCCAGCAGCCCTCGGGACAGCGGGGGACCGAATTCACCCCTCCACTTT. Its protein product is CASSPRDSGGPNSPLHF.

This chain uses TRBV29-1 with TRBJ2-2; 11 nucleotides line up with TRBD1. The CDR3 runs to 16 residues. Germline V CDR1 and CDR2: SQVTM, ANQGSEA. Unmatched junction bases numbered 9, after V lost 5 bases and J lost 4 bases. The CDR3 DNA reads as TGCAGCGTTTCTCGCTCCGGACAGGGGGCCACCGGGGAGCTGTTTTTT. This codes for CSVSRSGQGATGELFF.

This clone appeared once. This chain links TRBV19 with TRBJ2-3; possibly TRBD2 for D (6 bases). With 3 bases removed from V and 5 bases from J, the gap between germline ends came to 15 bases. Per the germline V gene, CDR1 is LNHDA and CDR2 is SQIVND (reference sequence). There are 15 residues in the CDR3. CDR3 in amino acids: CASSIARGIRDTQYF. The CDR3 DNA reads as TGTGCCAGTAGTATCGCCCGCGGGATCAGAGATACGCAGTATTTT. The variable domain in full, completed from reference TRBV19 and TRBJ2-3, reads DGGITQSPKYLFRKEGQNVTLSCEQNLNHDAMYWYRQDPGQGLRLIYYSQIVNDFQKGDIAEGYSVSREKKESFPLTVTSAQKNPTAFYLCASSIARGIRDTQYFGPGTRLTVL.

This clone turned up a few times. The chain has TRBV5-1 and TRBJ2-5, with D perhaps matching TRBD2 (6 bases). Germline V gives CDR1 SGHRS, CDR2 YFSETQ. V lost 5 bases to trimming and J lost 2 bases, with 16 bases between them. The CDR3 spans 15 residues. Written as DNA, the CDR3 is TGCGCCAGCAGTCAGGAGGGTAATGGGCAAGAGACCCAGTACTTC. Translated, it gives CASSQEGNGQETQYF.

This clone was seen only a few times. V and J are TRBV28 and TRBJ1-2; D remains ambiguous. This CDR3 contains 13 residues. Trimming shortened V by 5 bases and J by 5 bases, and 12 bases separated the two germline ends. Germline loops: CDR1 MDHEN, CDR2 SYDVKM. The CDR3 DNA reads TGTGCCAGCAGTCTCGGGATGGGGTATGGCTACACCTTC. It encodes CASSLGMGYGYTF.

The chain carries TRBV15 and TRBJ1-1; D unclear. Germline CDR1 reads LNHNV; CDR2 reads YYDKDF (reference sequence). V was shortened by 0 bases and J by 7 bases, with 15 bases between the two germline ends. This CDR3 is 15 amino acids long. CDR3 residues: CATSRDRGGAHEAFF. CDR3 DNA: TGTGCCACCAGCAGAGATCGAGGAGGAGCTCATGAAGCTTTCTTT.

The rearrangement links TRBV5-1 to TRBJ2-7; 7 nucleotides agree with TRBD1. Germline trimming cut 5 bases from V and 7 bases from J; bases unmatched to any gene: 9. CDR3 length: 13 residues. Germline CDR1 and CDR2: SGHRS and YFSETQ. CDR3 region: CASRRDRGGEQYF. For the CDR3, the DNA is TGCGCCAGCAGACGGGACAGAGGTGGAGAGCAGTACTTC.